A single sample gave rise to the 5 T cell receptor beta chains below, sequenced in a study of shared clonotypes between healthy human individuals. Generated by immunoSEQ multiplex PCR, the TCRdb table keeps only in-frame clones and is missing some. This table has around 2.5 million clones, approximately 94% appearing once. The sequenced sample consisted of naive CD4+ T cells from PBMCs. This sample's subset: CD45RA+ positively selected. These TCRs come from a man between 18 and 35 years old in good health. Some clones in this sample may be carry-over from other donors' samples.

In the case of this clone: One base away lies a much larger clone, so this may be a sequencing read error. The gene calls are TRBV6-6 and TRBJ2-2; D uncertain. This CDR3 is 11 amino acids long. The V and J ends lost 4 bases and 5 bases respectively, with 2 bases between them. Germline V CDR1 and CDR2: MNHNY, SVGAGI (reference sequence). CDR3 loop: CASSLTGELFF. CDR3 bases: TGTGCCAGCAGTTTAACCGGGGAGCTGTTTTTT.

V usage is TRBV5-5 and J usage is TRBJ2-1; tentatively, D is TRBD2 (6 bases). Germline V gene data show CDR1 as SGHKS and CDR2 as YYEKEE (reference sequence). CDR3 size: 16 residues. Trimming stripped 4 bases from V and 6 bases from J, with 20 bases between. This CDR3 is CASSPRGTVVSNEQFF. CDR3 nucleotide sequence: TGTGCCAGCAGCCCCCGCGGGACGGTGGTTTCCAATGAGCAGTTCTTC.

The chain recombines TRBV7-3 with TRBJ2-1, with 7 nucleotides matching TRBD2. CDR3 length equals 17 residues. Trimming cost V 1 base and J 7 bases; bases outside gene matches: 13. Looked up from germline, CDR1 is SGHTA and CDR2 is FQGTGA. The CDR3 loop is CASSLNRVSGRPNEQFF. The DNA for the CDR3 is TGTGCCAGCAGCTTAAATCGGGTTTCCGGGAGGCCAAATGAGCAGTTCTTC.

The CDR3 bases are TGTGCCAGCAACGCCTTGGTGCTAGGAGAGACCCAGTACTTC. Amino acids: CASNALVLGETQYF. The gene calls are TRBV7-8 and TRBJ2-5; no firm D call. V lost 7 bases, J lost 4 bases, and 16 bases lay in between. CDR1 is SGHVS and CDR2 is FQNEAQ in the germline V gene. The CDR3 runs to 14 residues. Looking up the rest from reference TRBV7-8 and TRBJ2-5 gives the full variable domain: GAGVSQSPRYKVAKRGQDVALRCDPISGHVSLFWYQQALGQGPEFLTYFQNEAQLDKSGLPSDRFFAERPEGSVSTLKIQRTQQEDSAVYLCASNALVLGETQYFGPGTRLLVL.

The chain uses TRBV6-1 and TRBJ2-7; 7 nucleotides match TRBD2. This CDR3 spans 14 amino acids. The germline V gene has CDR1 MNHNS and CDR2 SASEGT. V lost 8 bases, J lost 2 bases, and 9 bases stayed unmatched. The CDR3 loop is CASGVVRGAYEQYF. In DNA, the CDR3 is TGTGCCAGCGGTGTGGTACGGGGGGCCTACGAGCAGTACTTC.